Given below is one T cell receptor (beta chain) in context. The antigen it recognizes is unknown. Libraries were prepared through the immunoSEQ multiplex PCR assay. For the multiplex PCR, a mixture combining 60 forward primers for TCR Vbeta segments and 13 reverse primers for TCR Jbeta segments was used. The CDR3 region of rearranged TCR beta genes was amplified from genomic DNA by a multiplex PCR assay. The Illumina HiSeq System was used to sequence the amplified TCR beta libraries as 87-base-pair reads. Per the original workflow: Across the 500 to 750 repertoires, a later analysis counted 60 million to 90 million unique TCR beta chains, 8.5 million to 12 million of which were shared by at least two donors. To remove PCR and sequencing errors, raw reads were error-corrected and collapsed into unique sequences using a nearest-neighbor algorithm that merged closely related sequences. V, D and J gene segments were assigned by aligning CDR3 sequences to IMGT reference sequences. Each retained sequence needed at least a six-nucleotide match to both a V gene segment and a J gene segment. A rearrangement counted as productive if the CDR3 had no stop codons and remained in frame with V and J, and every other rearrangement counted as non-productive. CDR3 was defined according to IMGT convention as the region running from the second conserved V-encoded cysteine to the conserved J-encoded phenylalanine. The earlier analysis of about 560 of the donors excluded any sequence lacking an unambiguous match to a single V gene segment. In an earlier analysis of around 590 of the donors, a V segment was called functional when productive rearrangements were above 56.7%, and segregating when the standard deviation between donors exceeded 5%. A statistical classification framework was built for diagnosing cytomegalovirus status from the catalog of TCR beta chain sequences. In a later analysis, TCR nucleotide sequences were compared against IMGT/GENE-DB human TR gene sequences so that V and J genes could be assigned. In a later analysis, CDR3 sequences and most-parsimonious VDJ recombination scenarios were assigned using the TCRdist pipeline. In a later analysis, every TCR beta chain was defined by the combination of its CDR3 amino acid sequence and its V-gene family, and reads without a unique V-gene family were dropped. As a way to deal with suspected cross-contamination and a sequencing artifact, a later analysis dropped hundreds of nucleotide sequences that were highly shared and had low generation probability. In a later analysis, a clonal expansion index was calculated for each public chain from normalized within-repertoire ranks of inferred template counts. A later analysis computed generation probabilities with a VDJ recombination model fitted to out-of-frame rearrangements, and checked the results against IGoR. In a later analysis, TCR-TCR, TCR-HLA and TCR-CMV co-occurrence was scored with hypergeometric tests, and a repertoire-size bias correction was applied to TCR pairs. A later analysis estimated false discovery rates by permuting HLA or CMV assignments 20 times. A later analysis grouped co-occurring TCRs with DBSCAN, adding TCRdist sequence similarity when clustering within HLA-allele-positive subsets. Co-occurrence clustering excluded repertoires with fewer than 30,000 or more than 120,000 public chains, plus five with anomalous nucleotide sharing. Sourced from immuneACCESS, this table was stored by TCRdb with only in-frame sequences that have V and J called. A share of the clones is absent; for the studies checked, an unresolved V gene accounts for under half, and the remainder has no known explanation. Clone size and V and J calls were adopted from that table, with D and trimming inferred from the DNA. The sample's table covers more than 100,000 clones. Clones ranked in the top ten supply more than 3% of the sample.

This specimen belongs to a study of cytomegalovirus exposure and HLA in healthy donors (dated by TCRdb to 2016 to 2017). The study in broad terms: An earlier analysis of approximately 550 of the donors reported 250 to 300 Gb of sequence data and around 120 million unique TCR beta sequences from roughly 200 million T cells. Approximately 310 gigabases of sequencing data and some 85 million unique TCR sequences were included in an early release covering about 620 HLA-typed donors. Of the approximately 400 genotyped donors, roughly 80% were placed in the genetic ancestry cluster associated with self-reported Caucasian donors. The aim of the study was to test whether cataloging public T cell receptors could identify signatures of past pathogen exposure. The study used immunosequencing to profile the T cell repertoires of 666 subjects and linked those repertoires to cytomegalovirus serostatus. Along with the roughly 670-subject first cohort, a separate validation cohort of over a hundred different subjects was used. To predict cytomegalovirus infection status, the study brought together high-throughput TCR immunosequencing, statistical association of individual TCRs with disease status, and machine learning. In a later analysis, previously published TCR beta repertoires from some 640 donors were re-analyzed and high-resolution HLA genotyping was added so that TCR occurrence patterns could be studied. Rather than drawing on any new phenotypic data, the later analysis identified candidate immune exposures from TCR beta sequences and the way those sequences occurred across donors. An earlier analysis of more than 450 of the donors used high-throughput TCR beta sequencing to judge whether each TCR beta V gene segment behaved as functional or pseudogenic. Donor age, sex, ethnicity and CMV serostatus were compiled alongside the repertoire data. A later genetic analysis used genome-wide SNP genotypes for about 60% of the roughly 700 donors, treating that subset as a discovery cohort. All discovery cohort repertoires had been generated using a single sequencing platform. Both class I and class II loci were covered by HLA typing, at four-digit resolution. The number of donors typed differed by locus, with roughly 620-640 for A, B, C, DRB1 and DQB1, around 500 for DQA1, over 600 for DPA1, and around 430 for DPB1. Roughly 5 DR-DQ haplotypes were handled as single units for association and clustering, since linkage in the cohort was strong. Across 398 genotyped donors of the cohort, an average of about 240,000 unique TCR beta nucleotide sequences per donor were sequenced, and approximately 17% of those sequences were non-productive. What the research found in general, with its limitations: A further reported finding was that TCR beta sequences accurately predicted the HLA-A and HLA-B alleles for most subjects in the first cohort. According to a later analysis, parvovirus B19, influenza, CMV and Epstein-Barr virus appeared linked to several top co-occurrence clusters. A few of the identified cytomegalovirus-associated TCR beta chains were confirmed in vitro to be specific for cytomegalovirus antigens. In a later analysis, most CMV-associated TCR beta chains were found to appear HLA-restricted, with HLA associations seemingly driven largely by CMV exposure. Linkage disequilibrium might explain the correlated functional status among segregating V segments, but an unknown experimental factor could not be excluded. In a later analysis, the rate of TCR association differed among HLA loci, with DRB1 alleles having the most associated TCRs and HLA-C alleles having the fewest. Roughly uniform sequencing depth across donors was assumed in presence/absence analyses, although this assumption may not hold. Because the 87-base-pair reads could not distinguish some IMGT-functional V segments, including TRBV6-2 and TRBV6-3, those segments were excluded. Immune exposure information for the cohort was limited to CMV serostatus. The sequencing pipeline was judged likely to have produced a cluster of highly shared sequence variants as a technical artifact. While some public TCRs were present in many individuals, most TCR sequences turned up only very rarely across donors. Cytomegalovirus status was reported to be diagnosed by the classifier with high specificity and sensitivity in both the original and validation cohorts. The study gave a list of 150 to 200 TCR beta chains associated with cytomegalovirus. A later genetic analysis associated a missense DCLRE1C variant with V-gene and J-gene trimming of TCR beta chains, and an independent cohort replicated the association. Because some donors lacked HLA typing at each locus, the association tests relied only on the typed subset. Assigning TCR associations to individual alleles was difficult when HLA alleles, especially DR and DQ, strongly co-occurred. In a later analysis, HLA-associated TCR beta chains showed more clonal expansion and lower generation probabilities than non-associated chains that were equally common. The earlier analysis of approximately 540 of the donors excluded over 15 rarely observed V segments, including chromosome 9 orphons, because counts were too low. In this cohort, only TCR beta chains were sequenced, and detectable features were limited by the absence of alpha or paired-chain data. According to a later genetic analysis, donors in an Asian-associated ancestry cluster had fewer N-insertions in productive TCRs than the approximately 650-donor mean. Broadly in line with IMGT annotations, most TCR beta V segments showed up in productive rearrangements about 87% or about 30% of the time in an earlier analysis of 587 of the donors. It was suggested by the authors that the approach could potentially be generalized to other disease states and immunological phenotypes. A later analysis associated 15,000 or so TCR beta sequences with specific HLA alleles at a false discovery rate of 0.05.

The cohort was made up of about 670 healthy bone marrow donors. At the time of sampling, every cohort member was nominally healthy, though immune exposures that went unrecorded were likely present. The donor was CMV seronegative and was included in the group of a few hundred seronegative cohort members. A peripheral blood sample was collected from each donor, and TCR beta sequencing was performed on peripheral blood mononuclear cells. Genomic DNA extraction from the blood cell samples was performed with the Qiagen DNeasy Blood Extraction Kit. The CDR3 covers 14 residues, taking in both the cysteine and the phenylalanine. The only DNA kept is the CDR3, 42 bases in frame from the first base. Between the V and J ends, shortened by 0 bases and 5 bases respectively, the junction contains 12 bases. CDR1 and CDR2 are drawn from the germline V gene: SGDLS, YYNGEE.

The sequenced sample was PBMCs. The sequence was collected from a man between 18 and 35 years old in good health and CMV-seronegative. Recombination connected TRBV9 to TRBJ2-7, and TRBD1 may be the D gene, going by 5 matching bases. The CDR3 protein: CASSVEAGMDEQYF. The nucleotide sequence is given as TGTGCCAGCAGCGTAGAGGCAGGGATGGACGAGCAGTACTTC.